The 28 T cell receptor beta chains presented below share a single source sample, sequenced in a study of blood T cell repertoires in COVID-19. Clones were sequenced by immunoSEQ multiplex PCR, and TCRdb holds only the in-frame ones, with some missing. Counted here are 250,000 to 300,000 clones, 70% to 90% occurring once; the ten biggest clones make up roughly 12%. The sequenced sample was peripheral blood. The source of these receptors is a woman aged 25 to 45 with COVID-19, enrolled during active disease.

V usage is TRBV5-1 and J usage is TRBJ2-7, with D perhaps TRBD2 (7 bases). CDR1 is SGHRS, CDR2 YFSETQ, per germline. V was trimmed by 3 bases and J by 1 base, leaving 14 bases between them. The CDR3 runs 15 residues. The CDR3 nucleotides are TGCGCCAGCAGCTGGGGGGCGGGGGAGTCCTACGAGCAGTACTTC. Translated, it gives CASSWGAGESYEQYF.

The chain combines TRBV7-9 with TRBJ1-3; TRBD1 agrees at 7 bases. Germline lookup yields CDR1 SEHNR and CDR2 FQNEAQ (reference sequence). The CDR3 consists of 15 residues. The J segment lost 2 bases and the V segment lost 1 base, leaving 2 bases of the junction unmatched. The CDR3 sequence is CASSLEGAAGNTIYF. CDR3 nucleotides: TGTGCCAGCAGCTTAGAGGGGGCTGCTGGAAACACCATATATTTT.

This clone was detected a few times. The chain employs TRBV29-1 and TRBJ2-7; D unresolved. Germline V gene lookup returns CDR1 SQVTM and CDR2 ANQGSEA. The CDR3 has 12 residues. Trimming took 7 bases from V and 3 from J, leaving 13 bases between them. The CDR3 sequence is CSAQESDYEQYF. In DNA, the CDR3 is TGCAGCGCCCAGGAATCGGACTACGAGCAGTACTTC.

This chain links TRBV6-5 with TRBJ1-5; 8 nucleotides align to TRBD1. Per germline, CDR1 MNHEY and CDR2 SVGAGI. This CDR3 spans 15 amino acids. J gave up 6 bases and V 7 bases, and 11 bases lay outside the gene matches. The CDR3 protein is CASILGQGMAQPQHF. CDR3 DNA: TGTGCCAGCATCCTTGGACAGGGAATGGCTCAGCCCCAGCATTTT.

This clone was seen just once. V usage is TRBV7-9 and J usage is TRBJ1-3; 8 positions agree with TRBD1. J gave up 6 bases and V 5 bases, and 12 bases lay outside the gene matches. The CDR3 totals 16 residues. CDR1 and CDR2 (germline): SEHNR, FQNEAQ (reference sequence). The CDR3: CASSVRQGSKENTIYF. The CDR3 coding sequence is TGTGCCAGCAGCGTTAGACAGGGGAGTAAGGAAAACACCATATATTTT.

The V gene is TRBV30, the J gene TRBJ1-2, with no clear D. CDR1 is GTSNPN and CDR2 is SVGIG in the germline V gene (reference sequence). The length of the CDR3 is 8 residues. The CDR3 sequence is CAGGGYTF. The CDR3 coding sequence is TGTGCTGGCGGGGGCTACACCTTC.

The V call is TRBV28, the J call TRBJ1-5; 11 nucleotides line up with TRBD1. Germline CDR1 is MDHEN and CDR2 is SYDVKM. CDR3 length equals 17 residues. The V and J ends lost 7 bases and 7 bases, in that order; junction bases with no gene match: 15. The CDR3 protein is CASITPSLGQGGQPQHF. DNA of the CDR3: TGTGCCAGCATTACCCCTTCCCTGGGACAGGGGGGACAGCCCCAGCATTTT.

This chain's CDR3 is CASSRSGGWEPQHF. The CDR3 bases are TGCGCCAGCAGCAGATCAGGGGGCTGGGAGCCCCAGCATTTT. The chain links TRBV5-1 to TRBJ1-5; 8 bases line up with TRBD1. V dropped 4 bases and J dropped 8; count of bases not matched to a gene: 8. The CDR3 covers 14 residues. Germline V lookup: CDR1 SGHRS, CDR2 YFSETQ.

This clone has a single count. The chain carries TRBV3-1 (or the pseudogene TRBV3-2) and TRBJ1-4; D is ambiguous. The CDR3 is 14 amino acids. Per the germline V gene, CDR1 is LGHDT and CDR2 is YNNKEL (reference sequence). The V end was cut by 4 bases, the J end by 8 bases, with 14 bases between. CDR3 region: CASSPGSIREKLFF. For the CDR3, the DNA is TGTGCCAGCAGCCCGGGATCTATCAGGGAAAAACTGTTTTTT.

The genes are TRBV3-1 (or the pseudogene TRBV3-2) and TRBJ2-5; D gene ambiguous. CDR1 is LGHDT and CDR2 is YNNKEL in the germline V gene (reference sequence). Trimming took off 0 bases at V and 5 bases at J, with 13 bases between the two ends. This CDR3 contains 15 residues. CDR3 loop: CASSQDRPRLETQYF. DNA for the CDR3: TGTGCCAGCAGCCAAGATCGCCCTAGATTGGAGACCCAGTACTTC.

The V call is TRBV5-8, the J call TRBJ1-5; 8 bases align to TRBD1. CDR3 length equals 16 residues. With 0 bases clipped from V and 3 bases from J, the junction kept 5 bases outside the gene matches. Germline CDR1 is SGHTS and CDR2 is YDEGEE. The DNA for the CDR3 is TGTGCCAGCAGCTTGGGAACAGGGGGTAACAATCAGCCCCAGCATTTT. Translation gives CASSLGTGGNNQPQHF.

The gene calls are TRBV14 and TRBJ1-4; the match to TRBD1 covers 8 bases. CDR1 SGHDN and CDR2 FVKESK come from the germline V gene. V was pared by 5 bases and J by 6 bases, with 2 bases of the junction left unmatched. The CDR3 covers 13 residues. CDR3 residues: CASSGQGYEKLFF. CDR3 nucleotide sequence: TGTGCCAGCAGCGGACAGGGCTATGAAAAACTGTTTTTT.

V is TRBV2 and J is TRBJ1-3; tentatively, D is TRBD1 (6 bases). Germline loops: CDR1 SNHLY, CDR2 FYNNEI. The CDR3 runs 15 residues. The V and J ends lost 5 bases and 2 bases respectively, with 13 bases between them. The CDR3 here is CASSHPGAPGNTIYF. CDR3 coding DNA: TGTGCCAGCAGTCACCCAGGGGCTCCTGGAAACACCATATATTTT.

This rearrangement joins TRBV19 to TRBJ2-4; 7 nucleotides line up with TRBD1. The J segment lost 1 base and the V segment lost 5 bases, leaving 8 bases of the junction unmatched. CDR1 is LNHDA and CDR2 is SQIVND in the germline V gene (reference sequence). This CDR3 comprises 16 residues. The chain's CDR3 is CASSSRQGRAKNIQYF. Here the CDR3 DNA reads TGTGCCAGTAGTTCGAGACAGGGTAGGGCCAAAAACATTCAGTACTTC.

V is TRBV5-4 and J is TRBJ2-7, with 7 nucleotides matching TRBD2. Looked up from germline, CDR1 is SGHNT and CDR2 is YYREEE (reference sequence). This CDR3 contains 14 residues. V lost 2 bases, J lost 5 bases, and 7 bases stayed unmatched. Here the CDR3 DNA reads TGTGCCAGCAGCTTTGGCGGGGGTCCCAACGAGCAGTACTTC. Amino acids: CASSFGGGPNEQYF.

The gene calls are TRBV28 and TRBJ1-2; maybe TRBD1 (6 bases). V was trimmed by 2 bases and J by 7 bases, leaving 14 bases between them. Germline values: CDR1 MDHEN, CDR2 SYDVKM. The CDR3 has 14 residues. Written as DNA, the CDR3 is TGTGCCAGCAGTTTAGAGGGAATAGGGGGTGGCTACACCTTC. Its protein product is CASSLEGIGGGYTF.

The chain couples TRBV2 to TRBJ1-2, with D perhaps matching TRBD1 (5 bases). The CDR3 is made up of 14 amino acids. V gave up 8 bases and J gave up 6 bases, with 19 bases separating them. The germline gives CDR1 SNHLY, CDR2 FYNNEI. Written as DNA, the CDR3 is TGTGCCAGCCACCACCCGGGAGGGGCAAATGGCTACACCTTC. Protein: CASHHPGGANGYTF.

The chain couples TRBV5-4 to TRBJ1-1; no firm D call. Germline V CDR1 and CDR2: SGHNT, YYREEE (reference sequence). The CDR3 has 14 amino acids. Deletions cut 4 bases from V and 4 bases from J, with 14 bases between. The CDR3 sequence is CASSDPIRGTEAFF. The CDR3 coding sequence is TGTGCCAGCAGCGATCCCATTCGGGGCACTGAAGCTTTCTTT.

The rearrangement links TRBV7-2 to TRBJ2-7; D is perhaps TRBD2 (5 bases). The CDR3 is made up of 18 amino acids. Germline V CDR1 and CDR2: SGHTA, FQGNSA. The ends were cut back, 5 bases at V and 1 base at J, with 24 bases in the middle. CDR3: CASSQLPAEAFYSYEQYF. The CDR3 DNA reads TGTGCCAGCAGCCAACTACCGGCGGAGGCTTTTTATTCCTACGAGCAGTACTTC.

The rearrangement uses TRBV14 and TRBJ1-2, with no clear D. CDR1 is SGHDN and CDR2 is FVKESK in the germline V gene. The CDR3 extends over 13 amino acids. V was cut by 1 base and J by 8 bases, with 11 bases left in between. The DNA for the CDR3 is TGTGCCAGCAGCCAAGGGGCAGCTCTAGGCTACACCTTC. Its protein product is CASSQGAALGYTF.

Here the CDR3 DNA reads TGTGCCAGCAGCTGGGTTTCAGGCAGTCAGGTCCACACCTTC. Encoded protein: CASSWVSGSQVHTF. This chain connects TRBV5-5 to TRBJ1-2; D remains unclear. V lost 3 bases to trimming and J lost 12 bases, with 21 bases between them. The length of the CDR3 is 14 residues. The germline CDR1 and CDR2 sequences are SGHKS and YYEKEE (reference sequence).

The V and J genes are TRBV9 and TRBJ1-4, with D unclear. Germline CDR1 is SGDLS and CDR2 is YYNGEE. V gave up 3 bases and J gave up 4 bases, with 10 bases separating them. The CDR3 is 14 amino acids. The CDR3 protein is CASSATTYNEKLFF. The CDR3 DNA is TGTGCCAGCAGCGCCACTACCTATAATGAAAAACTGTTTTTT.

The V and J genes are TRBV9 and TRBJ2-3; 9 nucleotides line up with TRBD2. CDR1 SGDLS and CDR2 YYNGEE come from the germline V gene. The CDR3 spans 14 residues. Trimming took 6 bases from V and 8 from J; bases not matched to a gene: 10. CDR3 loop: CASTSGGTSVTQYF. The CDR3 coding sequence is TGTGCCAGCACAAGCGGGGGGACCTCCGTTACGCAGTATTTT.

The chain carries TRBV4-1 and TRBJ1-5; 7 nucleotides match TRBD1. With V trimmed by 1 base and J by 7 bases, 4 bases remained unmatched. Per the germline V gene, CDR1 is MGHRA and CDR2 is YSYEKL. The CDR3 has 14 amino acids. The CDR3 sequence: CASSQGQGGQPQHF. In nucleotides, the CDR3 is TGCGCCAGCAGCCAAGGACAGGGTGGGCAGCCCCAGCATTTT.

This clone has only one observation. This sequence joins TRBV28 and TRBJ2-5; TRBD2 is a possible D gene (5 bases). CDR1 is MDHEN and CDR2 is SYDVKM in the germline V gene. CDR3 length equals 14 residues. Trimming left V 2 bases short and J 1 base short, with 8 bases between. This CDR3 reads CASSLTGLQETQYF. The CDR3 DNA sequence: TGTGCCAGCAGTTTAACCGGACTCCAAGAGACCCAGTACTTC.

The rearrangement links TRBV30 to TRBJ1-2, with D perhaps TRBD1 (6 bases). V lost 2 bases and J 8 bases, leaving 12 bases between the germline ends. Germline values: CDR1 GTSNPN, CDR2 SVGIG (reference sequence). This CDR3 region has 12 residues. The chain's CDR3 is CAWSIQTGGYTF. CDR3 in DNA: TGTGCCTGGAGTATTCAAACAGGGGGCTACACCTTC.

This chain joins TRBV6-5 and TRBJ1-1; tentatively, D is TRBD1 (5 bases). This CDR3 has 12 residues. Germline V CDR1 and CDR2: MNHEY, SVGAGI. Trimming left V 6 bases short and J 6 bases short, with 11 bases between. Here the CDR3 reads CASSMWGAEAFF. CDR3 DNA: TGTGCCAGCAGCATGTGGGGGGCTGAAGCTTTCTTT.

This chain uses TRBV10-2 with TRBJ2-1; D not resolved. The CDR3 sequence is 14 residues long. In germline, CDR1 is WSHSY, CDR2 SAAADI. Trimming took off 3 bases at V and 1 base at J, with 7 bases between the two ends. The CDR3 loop reads CASSDPGSYNEQFF. In nucleotides, the CDR3 is TGCGCCAGCAGTGACCCGGGTTCCTACAATGAGCAGTTCTTC.